Presented here are 27 T cell receptor beta chains from one specimen sequenced in a study of beta chain features in type 1 diabetes. Study-level points and caveats: Shorter TCRB CDR3s, moderately but significantly so, marked every one of the four CD4+ subsets in Type 1 diabetes patients.

Every bit of the isolated RNA underwent reverse transcription, so sequencing read expressed TCRB transcripts. Profiled with immunoSEQ multiplex PCR; TCRdb holds only in-frame clones, not every one. This sample has about 240,000 clones, with around 13% found just once. These TCRs are of unknown antigen specificity. The sequencing input was naive CD4+ T cells from blood. The receptors stem from a young man with type 1 diabetes.

V usage is TRBV30 and J usage is TRBJ1-1; D is possibly TRBD1 (6 bases). This CDR3 region has 14 residues. V was trimmed by 0 bases and J by 2 bases, leaving 10 bases between them. From germline, CDR1 is GTSNPN and CDR2 SVGIG (reference sequence). The CDR3 nucleotides read TGTGCCTGGAGTGTAGGACAGCTTAACACTGAAGCTTTCTTT. Translation gives CAWSVGQLNTEAFF.

A few counts support this clone. This sample includes further DNA sequences coding for the same CDR3. The chain recombines TRBV9 with TRBJ2-7; perhaps TRBD2 as D (5 bases). The CDR3 runs 14 residues. In germline, CDR1 is SGDLS, CDR2 YYNGEE. The V end was cut by 2 bases, the J end by 0 bases, with 9 bases between. As DNA, the CDR3 is TGTGCCAGCAGCGTCGGACTTCTCTCCTACGAGCAGTACTTC. Protein sequence: CASSVGLLSYEQYF.

This sequence joins TRBV28 and TRBJ2-7; the D gene is possibly TRBD1 (6 bases). The germline V gene has CDR1 MDHEN and CDR2 SYDVKM. The V and J ends lost 3 bases and 1 base respectively, with 10 bases between them. There are 14 residues in the CDR3. Here the CDR3 reads CASSFPGQSYEQYF. The CDR3 region has the DNA TGTGCCAGCAGTTTCCCCGGACAGTCCTACGAGCAGTACTTC.

The rearrangement links TRBV5-6 to TRBJ2-5, with 7 bases that match TRBD1. The CDR3 extends over 15 amino acids. V trimming: 4 bases; J trimming: 5 bases; junction bases outside the gene matches: 11. The germline gives CDR1 SGHDT, CDR2 YYEEEE. The CDR3 bases are TGTGCCAGCAGCCTTCGGACAGGCGCCGGGGAGACCCAGTACTTC. Its translation: CASSLRTGAGETQYF.

This chain links TRBV7-9 with TRBJ2-3, with TRBD2 as a possible D gene (5 bases). CDR1 and CDR2 (germline): SEHNR, FQNEAQ (reference sequence). The CDR3 covers 14 residues. Trimming removed 8 bases at V and 0 bases at J, with 12 bases between. The CDR3 nucleotides are TGTGCCAGCGCTAGGAGGCAGAGCACAGATACGCAGTATTTT. Encoded protein: CASARRQSTDTQYF.

The chain links TRBV18 to TRBJ2-1; D possibly corresponds to TRBD2 (6 bases). This CDR3 has 14 residues. Germline V gene lookup returns CDR1 KGHSH and CDR2 LQKENI. V was shortened by 2 bases and J by 5 bases, with 10 bases between the two germline ends. CDR3 coding DNA: TGTGCCAGCTCACCAGAGGAGGGGAACAATGAGCAGTTCTTC. It encodes CASSPEEGNNEQFF.

The CDR3 spells CASSQVPAAGYTF. In nucleotides, the CDR3 is TGCGCCAGCAGCCAAGTGCCCGCGGCGGGCTACACCTTC. The J gene is TRBJ1-2, the V gene TRBV4-1; unclear D gene. Trimming took 1 base from V and 8 from J, leaving 11 bases between them. This CDR3 contains 13 residues. Germline-derived CDR1 and CDR2 are MGHRA and YSYEKL.

The V call is TRBV15, the J call TRBJ2-5, with TRBD1 matching 10 bases. The ends lost 2 bases at V and 5 bases at J; junction bases unmatched: 2. CDR1 and CDR2 (germline): LNHNV, YYDKDF (reference sequence). The CDR3 sequence is 14 residues long. The CDR3 coding sequence is TGTGCCACCAGCAGAATGGGACAGGGGGAGACCCAGTACTTC. Its protein product is CATSRMGQGETQYF.

The chain has TRBV30 and TRBJ1-1, with D maybe TRBD1 (5 bases). Germline V gives CDR1 GTSNPN, CDR2 SVGIG (reference sequence). V lost 5 bases and J lost 5, with 18 bases in between. The CDR3 length is 14 residues. The DNA of the CDR3 is TGTGCCTGGGGGGTTCCTGGCAGGGTAACTGAAGCTTTCTTT. Protein: CAWGVPGRVTEAFF.

The chain combines TRBV4-1 with TRBJ1-1; D is possibly TRBD1 (6 bases). The CDR3 sequence is 15 residues long. Per germline, CDR1 MGHRA and CDR2 YSYEKL. V lost 3 bases, J lost 1 base, and 12 bases lay in between. CDR3: CASSQYPGQNTEAFF. CDR3 in DNA: TGCGCCAGCAGCCAGTACCCGGGACAGAACACTGAAGCTTTCTTT.

This clone was detected a few times. The J gene is TRBJ2-2, the V gene TRBV7-8; TRBD2 agrees at 11 bases. Germline CDR1 SGHVS, CDR2 FQNEAQ. CDR3 size: 19 residues. V lost 0 bases, J lost 1 base, and 7 bases stayed unmatched. CDR3 DNA: TGTGCCAGCAGCTTAGCGTTCCTAGCGGGGGGCCTGAACACCGGGGAGCTGTTTTTT. Translating gives CASSLAFLAGGLNTGELFF.

In nucleotides, the CDR3 is TGCGCCAGCAGCCTGGAGGCCTTGACAGGGCCCTATGGCTACACCTTC. Encoded protein: CASSLEALTGPYGYTF. The chain uses TRBV5-1 and TRBJ1-2; 7 bases are shared with TRBD1. Germline CDR1 reads SGHRS; CDR2 reads YFSETQ. This CDR3 is built from 16 residues. Trimming cost V 4 bases and J 4 bases; bases outside gene matches: 13.

This sequence joins TRBV7-9 and TRBJ2-3, with TRBD2 identical over 7 bases. The V segment lost 5 bases and the J segment 14 bases; nucleotides outside the gene matches: 22. CDR1 is SEHNR and CDR2 is FQNEAQ in the germline V gene (reference sequence). This CDR3 contains 16 residues. The CDR3 DNA sequence: TGTGCCAGCAGCCTCGTTTTATGGCAAAGCGGGGAAATGGGGTATTTT. It encodes CASSLVLWQSGEMGYF. The full variable domain, its missing parts supplied by reference TRBV7-9 and TRBJ2-3, is DTGVSQNPRHKITKRGQNVTFRCDPISEHNRLYWYRQTLGQGPEFLTYFQNEAQLEKSRLLSDRFSAERPKGSFSTLEIQRTEQGDSAMYLCASSLVLWQSGEMGYFGPGTRLTVL.

The V gene is TRBV9, the J gene TRBJ2-3; 12 positions match TRBD2. Germline V gives CDR1 SGDLS, CDR2 YYNGEE. V shed 3 bases, J shed 1 base, and the junction held 15 bases outside the gene matches. This CDR3 is built from 20 residues. The CDR3 loop is CASSAVLAGGPTRRTDTQYF. For the CDR3, the DNA is TGTGCCAGCAGCGCAGTGCTAGCGGGGGGGCCTACCAGGCGCACAGATACGCAGTATTTT.

The V and J genes are TRBV7-6 and TRBJ2-1; tentative D call: TRBD1 (6 bases). Germline CDR1 SGHVS, CDR2 FNYEAQ. Trimming pared 10 bases from V and 8 bases from J, leaving 18 bases between. The CDR3 consists of 13 residues. The DNA for the CDR3 is TGTGCCATACGACAGGTGGGCTTCGATGAGCAGTTCTTC. It encodes CAIRQVGFDEQFF.

This chain connects TRBV5-1 to TRBJ2-7; D is ambiguous. The CDR3 is 13 residues long. Germline V gene sequence: CDR1 SGHRS, CDR2 YFSETQ. V dropped 0 bases and J dropped 5 bases, with 9 bases sitting between them. Here the CDR3 reads CASSLARSHEQYF. The CDR3 DNA follows: TGCGCCAGCAGCTTGGCTCGTAGCCACGAGCAGTACTTC. Full variable domain (outside the CDR3, taken from reference TRBV5-1 and TRBJ2-7): KAGVTQTPRYLIKTRGQQVTLSCSPISGHRSVSWYQQTPGQGLQFLFEYFSETQRNKGNFPGRFSGRQFSNSRSEMNVSTLELGDSALYLCASSLARSHEQYFGPGTRLTVT.

This clone was seen a few times. The chain recombines TRBV19 with TRBJ2-2; TRBD2 matches 8 bases. This CDR3 has 14 residues. Germline V lookup: CDR1 LNHDA, CDR2 SQIVND (reference sequence). V lost 2 bases, J lost 6 bases, and 2 bases stayed unmatched. This CDR3 is CASSIIGGAGELFF. The CDR3 coding sequence is TGTGCCAGTAGTATAATCGGGGGGGCCGGGGAGCTGTTTTTT.

This clone was counted a few times. CDR3 DNA sequence: TGTGCCTGGAGTTATGCGGGGGGTACAGATACGCAGTATTTT. Encoded protein: CAWSYAGGTDTQYF. This rearrangement joins TRBV30 to TRBJ2-3; 8 bases are shared with TRBD2. Trimming took 2 bases from V and 3 from J; bases not matched to a gene: 4. The CDR3 runs 14 residues. Germline V gene data show CDR1 as GTSNPN and CDR2 as SVGIG (reference sequence). Using reference TRBV30 and TRBJ2-3 for the parts outside the CDR3, the full variable domain is SQTIHQWPATLVQPVGSPLSLECTVEGTSNPNLYWYRQAAGRGLQLLFYSVGIGQISSEVPQNLSASRPQDRQFILSSKKLLLSDSGFYLCAWSYAGGTDTQYFGPGTRLTVL.

This clone appeared a few times. Other DNA sequences from this sample encode an identical CDR3 as well. J is TRBJ1-1 and V is TRBV9; no clear D. The CDR3 covers 14 residues. Germline values: CDR1 SGDLS, CDR2 YYNGEE. Deletions cut 4 bases from V and 1 base from J, with 11 bases between. CDR3 in amino acids: CASSPLTGNTEAFF. In DNA form, the CDR3 reads TGTGCCAGCAGCCCCTTAACGGGGAACACTGAAGCTTTCTTT.

The V call is TRBV4-2, the J call TRBJ1-2, with 9 bases fitting TRBD1. The CDR3 runs 16 residues. Germline V lookup: CDR1 LGHNA, CDR2 YNFKEQ. V shed 4 bases and J 6 bases; nucleotides not matched to a gene: 12. CDR3: CASSPPGQGSVHGYTF. The DNA for the CDR3 is TGTGCCAGCAGCCCACCGGGACAGGGATCGGTGCATGGCTACACCTTC.

The V call is TRBV4-1, the J call TRBJ2-3, with D possibly being TRBD2 (6 bases). V lost 5 bases, J lost 0 bases, and 12 bases lay in between. Germline CDR1 is MGHRA and CDR2 is YSYEKL. The CDR3 runs 15 residues. The CDR3 DNA reads TGCGCCAGCAGCGGGTCGAGCGGGAGCACAGATACGCAGTATTTT. Amino acid sequence: CASSGSSGSTDTQYF.

This clone was picked up a small number of times. This rearrangement joins TRBV5-1 to TRBJ2-7; TRBD1 matches at 9 bases. Germline-derived CDR1 and CDR2 are SGHRS and YFSETQ. The CDR3 has 14 amino acids. The ends lost 5 bases at V and 3 bases at J; junction bases unmatched: 6. The DNA of the CDR3 is TGCGCCAGCAGACCTCCGGGACAGGGCTACGAGCAGTACTTC. Amino acids: CASRPPGQGYEQYF.

The chain uses TRBV14 and TRBJ2-3, with D tentatively TRBD2 (6 bases). The germline CDR1 and CDR2 sequences are SGHDN and FVKESK. The CDR3 sequence is 14 residues long. V was shortened by 4 bases and J by 1 base, with 9 bases between the two germline ends. CDR3 region: CASSRLARTDTQYF. The CDR3, as DNA: TGTGCCAGCAGCCGTCTAGCGCGCACAGATACGCAGTATTTT.

This chain connects TRBV5-6 to TRBJ1-5; D is undetermined. Germline loops: CDR1 SGHDT, CDR2 YYEEEE. The CDR3 is 12 amino acids. V was trimmed by 1 base and J by 4 bases, leaving 3 bases between them. CDR3 residues: CASSLPNQPQHF. The DNA of the CDR3 is TGTGCCAGCAGCTTGCCGAATCAGCCCCAGCATTTT.

This clone was seen only a few times. The chain recombines TRBV11-2 with TRBJ2-1; the D gene is possibly TRBD2 (6 bases). From germline, CDR1 is SGHAT and CDR2 FQNNGV. This CDR3 spans 15 amino acids. Trimming left V 4 bases short and J 8 bases short, with 18 bases between. The chain's CDR3 is CASSWLTGVYDEQFF. Written as DNA, the CDR3 is TGTGCCAGCAGCTGGCTAACGGGAGTATATGATGAGCAGTTCTTC.

This clone occurred a few times. The chain joins TRBV7-6 to TRBJ2-3, with 13 positions matching TRBD2. The CDR3 has 16 amino acids. The germline V gene has CDR1 SGHVS and CDR2 FNYEAQ. V shed 4 bases and J 4 bases; nucleotides not matched to a gene: 5. The CDR3 sequence is CASSSGTSGASDTQYF. In nucleotides, the CDR3 is TGTGCCAGCAGCTCCGGGACTAGCGGGGCTTCAGATACGCAGTATTTT. Combining the CDR3 with reference TRBV7-6 and TRBJ2-3 gives the whole variable domain GAGVSQSPRYKVTKRGQDVALRCDPISGHVSLYWYRQALGQGPEFLTYFNYEAQQDKSGLPNDRFSAERPEGSISTLTIQRTEQRDSAMYRCASSSGTSGASDTQYFGPGTRLTVL.

This clone has a handful of counts. The gene calls are TRBV30 and TRBJ2-7; D gene unclear. Deletions cut 7 bases from V and 0 bases from J, with 13 bases between. This CDR3 has 13 residues. CDR1 is GTSNPN, CDR2 SVGIG, per germline (reference sequence). The chain's CDR3 is CAYTRPHSYEQYF. The CDR3 bases are TGTGCCTACACCAGGCCCCACTCCTACGAGCAGTACTTC.